Shown below are 5 T cell receptor beta chains from a single sample sequenced in a study of shared clonotypes between healthy human individuals. Data came from immunoSEQ multiplex PCR; TCRdb stores just in-frame clones and leaves some out. The sample lists 550,000 to 850,000 clones, 55% to 75% occurring once. The sample consisted of memory CD4+ T cells sorted from blood. Subset described: CD45RA-negative fraction. The source is a woman in her 30s in good health.

This clone was seen only once. V is TRBV7-3 and J is TRBJ2-1; D could derive from TRBD1 or TRBD2 (5 bases each). CDR1 and CDR2 from the germline V gene are SGHTA and FQGTGA. Trimming pared 1 base from V and 3 bases from J, leaving 13 bases between. The CDR3 length is 16 residues. The CDR3, as DNA: TGTGCCAGCAGCTTAATATGGGGGAGTAACTACAATGAGCAGTTCTTC. It encodes CASSLIWGSNYNEQFF.

The rearrangement joins TRBV5-1 to TRBJ2-5; tentative D call: TRBD1 (5 bases). Between the trimmed V and J ends, which lost 4 bases and 4 bases, there was a span of 14 bases. This CDR3 spans 14 amino acids. In germline, CDR1 is SGHRS, CDR2 YFSETQ. The CDR3 sequence is CASSTSTGGETQYF. The CDR3 DNA follows: TGCGCCAGCAGCACAAGTACAGGCGGAGAGACCCAGTACTTC.

J is TRBJ2-7 and V is TRBV9, with D maybe TRBD1 (6 bases). Per the germline V gene, CDR1 is SGDLS and CDR2 is YYNGEE. The V end lost 1 base, the J end lost 2 bases, and 10 bases lay between the germline ends. This CDR3 is built from 14 residues. The CDR3: CASSVSRGPYEQYF. DNA for the CDR3: TGTGCCAGCAGCGTATCCAGGGGACCCTACGAGCAGTACTTC.

The V and J genes are TRBV7-9 and TRBJ1-2; 7 nucleotides align to TRBD1. Germline loops: CDR1 SEHNR, CDR2 FQNEAQ (reference sequence). With 5 bases clipped from V and 4 bases from J, the junction kept 7 bases outside the gene matches. This CDR3 is built from 14 residues. The CDR3 nucleotides read TGTGCCAGCAGCGGTCAACAGGGGTTCTATGGCTACACCTTC. As protein: CASSGQQGFYGYTF.

V is TRBV6-5 and J is TRBJ1-1; D is possibly TRBD1 (6 bases). This CDR3 has 13 residues. Germline lookup yields CDR1 MNHEY and CDR2 SVGAGI. Trimming took off 8 bases at V and 4 bases at J, with 14 bases between the two ends. The CDR3 bases are TGTGCCAGCCGGGACGGGGGCGGCACTGAAGCTTTCTTT. This sequence encodes CASRDGGGTEAFF.